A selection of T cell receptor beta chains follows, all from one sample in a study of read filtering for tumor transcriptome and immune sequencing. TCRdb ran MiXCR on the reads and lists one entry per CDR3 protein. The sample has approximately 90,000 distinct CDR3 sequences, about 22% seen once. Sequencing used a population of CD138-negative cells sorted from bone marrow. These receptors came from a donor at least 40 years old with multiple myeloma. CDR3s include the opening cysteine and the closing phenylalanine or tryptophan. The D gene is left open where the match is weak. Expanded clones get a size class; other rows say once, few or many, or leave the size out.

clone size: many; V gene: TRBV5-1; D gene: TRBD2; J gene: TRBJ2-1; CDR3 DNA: TGCGCCAGCAGCTTGGTGCTAGCGGGGAAAGAGTTCTTC; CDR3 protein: CASSLVLAGKEFF
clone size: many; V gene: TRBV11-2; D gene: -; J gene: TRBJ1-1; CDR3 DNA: TGTGCCGGCCGGCCGGACAGTAACACTGAAGCTTTCTTT; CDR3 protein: CAGRPDSNTEAFF
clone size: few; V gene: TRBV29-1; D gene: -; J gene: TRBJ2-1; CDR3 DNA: TGCAGCGTTGAACCTCCTAGCGTCTACAATGAGCAGTTCTTC; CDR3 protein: CSVEPPSVYNEQFF
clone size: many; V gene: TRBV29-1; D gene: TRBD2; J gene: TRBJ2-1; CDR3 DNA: TGCAGCGGGGGAACCAAGAGCGGGGGGGCGTACAATGAGCAGTTCTTC; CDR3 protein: CSGGTKSGGAYNEQFF
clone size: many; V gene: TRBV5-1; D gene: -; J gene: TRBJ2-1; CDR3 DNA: TGCGCCAGCACTGATTACAATGAGCAGTTCTTC; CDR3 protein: CASTDYNEQFF
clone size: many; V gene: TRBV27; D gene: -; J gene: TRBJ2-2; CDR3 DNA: TGTGCCAGCAGTCTCACACCTCCGGGCGGGGAGCTGTTTTTT; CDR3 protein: CASSLTPPGGELFF
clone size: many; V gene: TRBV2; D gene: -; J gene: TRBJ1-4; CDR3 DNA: TGTGCCAGCAGGTGGACTGGAGGAGGTGAAAAACTGTTTTTT; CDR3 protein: CASRWTGGGEKLFF
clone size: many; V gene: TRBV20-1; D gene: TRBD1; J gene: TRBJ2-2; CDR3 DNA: TGCAGTGCTCCAACAGGGGGCAGGACCGGGGAGCTGTTTTTT; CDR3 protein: CSAPTGGRTGELFF
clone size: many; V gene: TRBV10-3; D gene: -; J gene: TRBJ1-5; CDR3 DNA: TGTGCCATCAGTGAGGTGGAGGCATCAGGTAGGAATCAGCCCCAGCATTTT; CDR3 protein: CAISEVEASGRNQPQHF
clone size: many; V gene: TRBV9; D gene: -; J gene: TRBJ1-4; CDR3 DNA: TGTGCCAGCAGCGTAGCCTCAGGCCGGGAAAAACTGTTTTTT; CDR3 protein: CASSVASGREKLFF
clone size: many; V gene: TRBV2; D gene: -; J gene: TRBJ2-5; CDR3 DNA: TGTGCCAGCAGACCCGACATGGATACCCAGTACTTC; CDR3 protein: CASRPDMDTQYF
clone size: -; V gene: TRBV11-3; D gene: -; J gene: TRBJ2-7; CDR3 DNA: TGTGCCAGCAGCTTGGGCCAGGGGGGCCCCTACGAGCAGTACTTC; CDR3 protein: CASSLGQGGPYEQYF
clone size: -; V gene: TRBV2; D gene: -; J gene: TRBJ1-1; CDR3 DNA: TGTGCCACCACACAGGGATTGAACACTGAAGCTTTCTTT; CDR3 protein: CATTQGLNTEAFF
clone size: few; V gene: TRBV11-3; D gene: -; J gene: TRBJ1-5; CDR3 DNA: TGTGCCAGCAGCTTTCCCGGGGTTAGGAGCAATCAGCCCCAGCATTTT; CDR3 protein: CASSFPGVRSNQPQHF
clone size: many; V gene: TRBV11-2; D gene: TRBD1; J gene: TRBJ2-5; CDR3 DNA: TGTGCCAGCAGCCACCGGGACAGGGGAGGAAAGACCCAGTACTTC; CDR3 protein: CASSHRDRGGKTQYF
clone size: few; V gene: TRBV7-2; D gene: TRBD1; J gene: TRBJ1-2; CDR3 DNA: TGTGCCAGCAGCTTAGTGACAGGGGCTAACTATGGCTACACCTTC; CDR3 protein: CASSLVTGANYGYTF
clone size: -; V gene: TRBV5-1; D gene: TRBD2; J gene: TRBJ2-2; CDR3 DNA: TGCGCCAGCAGCGCACTAGCGGGGAACACCGGGGAGCTGTTTTTT; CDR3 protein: CASSALAGNTGELFF
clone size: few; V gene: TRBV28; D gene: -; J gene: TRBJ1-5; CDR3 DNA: TGTGCCAGCAGTTTTCCCAGGGGCGGCAATCAGCCCCAGCATTTT; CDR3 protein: CASSFPRGGNQPQHF
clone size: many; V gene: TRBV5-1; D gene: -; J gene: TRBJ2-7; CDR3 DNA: TGCGCCAGCAGCTTGGTCTTGGGGAACTACGAGCAGTACTTC; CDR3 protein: CASSLVLGNYEQYF
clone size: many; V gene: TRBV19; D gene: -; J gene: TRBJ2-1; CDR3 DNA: TGTGCCAGTAGTACCGGGGGCCATGAGCAGTTCTTC; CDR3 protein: CASSTGGHEQFF
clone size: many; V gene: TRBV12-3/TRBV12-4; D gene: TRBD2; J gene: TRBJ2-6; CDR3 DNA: TGTGCCAGCAACCGGGGAGGGAACTCTGGGGCCAACGTCCTGACTTTC; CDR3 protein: CASNRGGNSGANVLTF
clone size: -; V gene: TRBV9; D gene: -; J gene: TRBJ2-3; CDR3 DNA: TGTGCCAGCAGCGTACAGGGGGGGCACACAGATACGCAGTATTTT; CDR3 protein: CASSVQGGHTDTQYF
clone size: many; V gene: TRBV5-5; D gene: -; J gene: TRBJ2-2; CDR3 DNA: TGTGCCAGCAGCTCGAGGGCGGGGACGAACACCGGGGAGCTGTTTTTT; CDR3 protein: CASSSRAGTNTGELFF
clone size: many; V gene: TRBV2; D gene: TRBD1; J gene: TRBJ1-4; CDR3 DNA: TGTGCCAGCAGTAGAGACAGGGGGCATGAAAAACTGTTTTTT; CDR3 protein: CASSRDRGHEKLFF
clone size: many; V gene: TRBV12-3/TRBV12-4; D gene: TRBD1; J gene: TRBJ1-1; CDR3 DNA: TGTGCCAGCAGTCTCAGGGGGGTCACTGAAGCTTTCTTT; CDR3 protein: CASSLRGVTEAFF
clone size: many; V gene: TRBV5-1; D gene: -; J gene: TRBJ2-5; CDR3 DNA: TGCGCCAGCAGCTTTGGTCAGGACCCACAGACCCAGTACTTC; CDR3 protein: CASSFGQDPQTQYF
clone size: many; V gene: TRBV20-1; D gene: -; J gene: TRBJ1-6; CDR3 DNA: TGCAGTGCTAGAGTTAGGACGACCCATTCACCCCTCCACTTT; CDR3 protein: CSARVRTTHSPLHF